This T cell receptor beta chain was recorded in a study of blood T cells in healthy people across ages. The study, taken as a whole, reports: Higher diversity, along with more naive CD4+ cells, distinguished long-lived donors from aged donors.

This CDR3 has 12 amino acids. In germline, CDR1 is GTSNPN, CDR2 SVGIG (reference sequence). Concerning this clonotype itself: Antigen: not known. The germline gene is not matched at one end of the junction; a read error may be the cause.

The use of a sample-barcoded 5' primer and a J-beta primer mix characterized a second PCR of roughly 7 to 11 cycles. A tag from a template-switch adaptor with 12 random nucleotides marked each cDNA molecule. Each CDR3 protein is one row after TCRdb ran MiXCR on the 5' RACE reads. Here the sample spans some 850,000 distinct CDR3 sequences, around a quarter being singletons. Isolation of PBMCs gave at least 7 million cells per sample. The same sample was also used in a study of T cells of mothers and their children. That study reports: It was related mother-child pairs that showed slightly higher overlap than unrelated pairs, without reaching significance.

This rearrangement joins TRBV30 to TRBJ1-2; no clear D. The sequencing input was blood. This receptor was obtained from a boy under 18 in good health. The CDR3, as DNA: TGTGCCTGGAGCGATACGAGGGCCTCAGCCGTCTTC. This codes for CAWSDTRASAVF.